The clone carrying this TCR beta chain was seen once. V shed 6 bases, J shed 4 bases, and the junction held 4 bases outside the gene matches. The length of the CDR3 is 13 residues. Germline lookup yields CDR1 SNHLY and CDR2 FYNNEI. The table came from immunoSEQ multiplex PCR; TCRdb's copy has only in-frame clones and leaves some out. Here the sample spans approximately 100,000 clones, more than 85% being singletons. The data were obtained in a study of siplizumab effects on memory and regulatory T cells. The J gene is TRBJ1-1, the V gene TRBV2; 8 bases line up with TRBD1. The TCR was taken from a human donor in good health. The sequencing input was Tregs sorted from blood. This CDR3 reads CASRQGAPTEAFF. For the CDR3, the DNA is TGTGCCAGCAGGCAGGGGGCGCCCACTGAAGCTTTCTTT.